These 31 T cell receptor beta chains came from one sample sequenced in a study of T cells in Graves' hyperthyroidism and ophthalmopathy. RNA transcripts gave rise to amplified TCR beta CDR3 regions. RT-PCR in the first round (using the HTBI primer set) targeted the TCR CDR3. TCRdb reanalysed the multiplex PCR reads using MiXCR and keeps one entry per CDR3 protein. Of about 460,000 distinct CDR3 sequences in the sample, less than 25% were seen once. Source material: blood. The receptors stem from a woman in her 70s with Graves' ophthalmopathy.

This chain uses TRBV18 with TRBJ2-1; weak D call: TRBD1 (5 bases). V was clipped by 3 bases and J by 6 bases, with 6 bases between them. The CDR3 consists of 12 residues. Germline CDR1 reads KGHSH; CDR2 reads LQKENI. CDR3 in DNA: TGTGCCAGCTCACCGGACATCAATGAGCAGTTCTTC. It codes for CASSPDINEQFF.

This clonotype was counted at least ten times. The rearrangement joins TRBV28 to TRBJ2-5; D may be TRBD1 (7 bases). Trimming left V 5 bases short and J 5 bases short, with 15 bases between. This CDR3 has 14 amino acids. Germline V gene lookup returns CDR1 MDHEN and CDR2 SYDVKM. CDR3 sequence reads: CASSQGGSWETQYF. CDR3 nucleotides: TGTGCCAGCAGTCAGGGGGGATCCTGGGAGACCCAGTACTTC. Full variable domain (outside the CDR3, taken from reference TRBV28 and TRBJ2-5): DVKVTQSSRYLVKRTGEKVFLECVQDMDHENMFWYRQDPGLGLRLIYFSYDVKMKEKGDIPEGYSVSREKKERFSLILESASTNQTSMYLCASSQGGSWETQYFGPGTRLLVL.

There are many counts of this clonotype. The chain employs TRBV5-1 and TRBJ2-7; tentative D call: TRBD1 (6 bases). Germline V gene sequence: CDR1 SGHRS, CDR2 YFSETQ. This CDR3 has 14 residues. Trimming took off 4 bases at V and 6 bases at J, with 17 bases between the two ends. The CDR3 DNA is TGCGCCAGCAGCGTACCGGGACATGGGGCCGAGCAGTACTTC. Its translation is CASSVPGHGAEQYF.

The rearrangement joins TRBV15 to TRBJ1-1; D is ambiguous. V gave up 0 bases and J gave up 1 base, with 6 bases separating them. Germline assignment: CDR1 LNHNV and CDR2 YYDKDF (reference sequence). The CDR3 consists of 14 residues. This CDR3 reads CATSRDRRNTEAFF. The CDR3 DNA sequence: TGTGCCACCAGCAGAGATAGGCGGAACACTGAAGCTTTCTTT. The full variable domain, in which reference TRBV15 and TRBJ1-1 provide the parts outside the CDR3, is DAMVIQNPRYQVTQFGKPVTLSCSQTLNHNVMYWYQQKSSQAPKLLFHYYDKDFNNEADTPDNFQSRRPNTSFCFLDIRSPGLGDTAMYLCATSRDRRNTEAFFGQGTRLTVV.

The sample holds a few counts of this clonotype. CDR3 protein: CSVRTGPYTEAFF. The CDR3 DNA reads TGCAGCGTTCGGACAGGGCCATACACTGAAGCTTTCTTT. This sequence joins TRBV29-1 and TRBJ1-1; 8 nucleotides align to TRBD1. Losses at the gene ends were 5 bases for V and 3 bases for J; bases not matched to a gene: 5. The V gene's germline CDR1 is SQVTM and CDR2 ANQGSEA. There are 13 residues in the CDR3.

The chain has TRBV7-2 and TRBJ2-1, with TRBD2 matching 7 bases. The V segment lost 1 base and the J segment 5 bases; nucleotides outside the gene matches: 17. Germline V gene sequence: CDR1 SGHTA, CDR2 FQGNSA. This CDR3 contains 19 residues. CDR3 region: CASSLVVGSGNRAHNEQFF. The CDR3, as DNA: TGTGCCAGCAGCTTAGTGGTCGGGAGCGGGAACAGAGCCCACAATGAGCAGTTCTTC.

The sample holds a few counts of this clonotype. This chain uses TRBV27 with TRBJ2-1; TRBD2 aligns across 13 bases. Trimming at V came to 4 bases and at J to 2 bases, leaving 11 bases not matched to a gene. The CDR3 sequence is 19 residues long. Germline CDR1 is MNHEY and CDR2 is SMNVEV (reference sequence). The DNA for the CDR3 is TGTGCCAGCAGTTCCCAGGGACTAGCGGGGTCAACTACCTACAATGAGCAGTTCTTC. Translation: CASSSQGLAGSTTYNEQFF.

This clonotype occurred a few times. The chain carries TRBV28 and TRBJ1-2; D unclear. V lost 7 bases to trimming and J lost 0 bases, with 9 bases between them. This CDR3 is 13 amino acids long. Germline V gene lookup returns CDR1 MDHEN and CDR2 SYDVKM. CDR3 nucleotides: TGTGCCAGCAACCCCCCTGCTAACTATGGCTACACCTTC. As protein: CASNPPANYGYTF.

This clonotype was seen ten or more times. The chain employs TRBV6-1 and TRBJ2-3; TRBD1 matches at 9 bases. The CDR3 runs to 14 residues. Germline V gene sequence: CDR1 MNHNS, CDR2 SASEGT. With 7 bases clipped from V and 1 base from J, the junction kept 3 bases outside the gene matches. The CDR3 DNA is TGTGCCAGCATGGACAGGGGCCGCACAGATACGCAGTATTTT. Translation: CASMDRGRTDTQYF.

This clonotype has a handful of counts. The CDR3 DNA is TGTGCCAGCAGTTACTCGGTCAATCAGCCCCAGCATTTT. Amino acids: CASSYSVNQPQHF. The rearrangement joins TRBV6-5 to TRBJ1-5; D ambiguous. Germline CDR1 and CDR2: MNHEY and SVGAGI. The V end was cut by 0 bases, the J end by 3 bases, with 3 bases between. This CDR3 comprises 13 residues.

This chain connects TRBV30 to TRBJ2-7, with D perhaps matching TRBD1 (6 bases). The CDR3 has 14 amino acids. From germline, CDR1 is GTSNPN and CDR2 SVGIG (reference sequence). Trimming took off 3 bases at V and 7 bases at J, with 19 bases between the two ends. CDR3 protein: CAWRAVGGRLEQYF. DNA for the CDR3: TGTGCCTGGAGGGCCGTTGGGGGCCGTTTGGAGCAGTACTTC. Supplemented by reference TRBV30 and TRBJ2-7, the full variable domain reads SQTIHQWPATLVQPVGSPLSLECTVEGTSNPNLYWYRQAAGRGLQLLFYSVGIGQISSEVPQNLSASRPQDRQFILSSKKLLLSDSGFYLCAWRAVGGRLEQYFGPGTRLTVT.

There are a few counts of this clonotype. The rearrangement joins TRBV28 to TRBJ2-3, with D perhaps TRBD2 (5 bases). The CDR3 runs to 16 residues. Deletions cut 2 bases from V and 9 bases from J, with 21 bases between. CDR1 and CDR2 (germline): MDHEN, SYDVKM. CDR3 nucleotides: TGTGCCAGCAGTTTAGGACTGGCGGGTACACATGGGACGCAGTATTTT. Translated: CASSLGLAGTHGTQYF.

This clonotype was observed at least ten times. The chain links TRBV2 to TRBJ2-3; 9 nucleotides align to TRBD1. The CDR3 contains 14 residues. After removal of 6 bases from V and 1 base from J, the junction contained 2 bases not matched to a gene. Germline V gene data show CDR1 as SNHLY and CDR2 as FYNNEI. CDR3 region: CASRGDRGTDTQYF. Written as DNA, the CDR3 is TGTGCCAGCAGAGGGGACAGGGGCACAGATACGCAGTATTTT.

The rearrangement links TRBV20-1 to TRBJ1-2, with 7 positions matching TRBD1. The CDR3 contains 12 residues. The ends lost 6 bases at V and 8 bases at J; junction bases unmatched: 9. CDR1 and CDR2 from the germline V gene are DFQATT and SNEGSKA (reference sequence). The CDR3 DNA follows: TGCAGTGCCCCGACAGGGTTTGAGGGCTACACCTTC. This codes for CSAPTGFEGYTF.

J is TRBJ2-1 and V is TRBV18, with TRBD1 as a possible D gene (5 bases). The CDR3 runs to 17 residues. V shed 1 base and J shed 0 bases, with 13 bases lying between them. CDR1 and CDR2 (germline): KGHSH, LQKENI. CDR3 loop: CASSPLMGRSSYNEQFF. The DNA of the CDR3 is TGTGCCAGCTCACCACTTATGGGGCGGAGCTCCTACAATGAGCAGTTCTTC.

This clonotype has just a few counts. The chain employs TRBV6-1 and TRBJ2-5; D possibly corresponds to TRBD1 (6 bases). Germline CDR1 MNHNS, CDR2 SASEGT. V gave up 7 bases and J gave up 0 bases, with 21 bases separating them. CDR3 length: 17 amino acids. CDR3 nucleotide sequence: TGTGCCAGCACCAAACCGCGAGGGGGTGGGGACCAAGAGACCCAGTACTTC. Its translation: CASTKPRGGGDQETQYF.

In this sample, this clonotype turned up a few times. V usage is TRBV10-2 and J usage is TRBJ2-7; a weak D match, TRBD2 (5 bases). Per the germline V gene, CDR1 is WSHSY and CDR2 is SAAADI. The V gene lost 8 bases and the J gene lost 6 bases, with 11 bases spanning the gap. The length of the CDR3 is 11 residues. Here the CDR3 reads CASAWAGEQYF. The CDR3 DNA is TGCGCCAGCGCTTGGGCGGGCGAGCAGTACTTC.

The table lists this clonotype with a few counts. This rearrangement joins TRBV18 to TRBJ2-7; 9 bases agree with TRBD2. CDR1 is KGHSH and CDR2 is LQKENI in the germline V gene. The CDR3 contains 14 residues. V shed 3 bases, J shed 3 bases, and the junction held 3 bases outside the gene matches. Written as DNA, the CDR3 is TGTGCCAGCTCACCCTTAGCGGGGGACTACGAGCAGTACTTC. Translated, it gives CASSPLAGDYEQYF. The entire variable domain, with the rest obtained from reference TRBV18 and TRBJ2-7, is as follows: NAGVMQNPRHLVRRRGQEARLRCSPMKGHSHVYWYRQLPEEGLKFMVYLQKENIIDESGMPKERFSAEFPKEGPSILRIQQVVRGDSAAYFCASSPLAGDYEQYFGPGTRLTVT.

This chain uses TRBV30 with TRBJ2-7; 11 bases line up with TRBD2. J lost 7 bases, V lost 3 bases, and 8 bases had no gene match. The CDR3 is 14 residues long. CDR1 and CDR2 (germline): GTSNPN, SVGIG (reference sequence). CDR3 sequence reads: CAWSDWTSGFEQYF. DNA of the CDR3: TGTGCCTGGAGCGATTGGACTAGCGGGTTTGAGCAGTACTTC.

To note about this clonotype: Being one base from a much bigger clone, this may be a read error. The chain carries TRBV2 and TRBJ2-1; tentatively, D is TRBD2 (5 bases). The germline CDR1 and CDR2 sequences are SNHLY and FYNNEI. The CDR3 length is 15 residues. The CDR3 reads CASSASPSSHNEQFF. In DNA form, the CDR3 reads TGTGCCAGCAGTGCTAGCCCGAGCTCCCACAATGAGCAGTTCTTC.

V and J are TRBV4-1 and TRBJ2-2; 11 bases fit TRBD1. The CDR3 runs 15 residues. J was trimmed by 4 bases and V by 4 bases; bases with no gene match: 2. Germline V gene sequence: CDR1 MGHRA, CDR2 YSYEKL. The CDR3 DNA reads TGCGCCAGCAGCCGGGACAGGGGGTCCACCGGGGAGCTGTTTTTT. This gives the protein CASSRDRGSTGELFF.

This clonotype was detected ten times or more. This CDR3 reads CASRPTSVNTGELFF. CDR3 nucleotides: TGTGCCAGCAGACCGACTAGCGTGAACACCGGGGAGCTGTTTTTT. The chain couples TRBV12-3 or TRBV12-4 to TRBJ2-2, with TRBD2 matching over 8 bases. V shed 6 bases, J shed 1 base, and the junction held 4 bases outside the gene matches. This CDR3 is 15 amino acids long.

This clonotype was found many times. V is TRBV11-2 and J is TRBJ2-7, with 9 bases aligning to TRBD2. Germline V lookup: CDR1 SGHAT, CDR2 FQNNGV. This CDR3 is built from 14 residues. Germline trimming cut 4 bases from V and 6 bases from J; bases unmatched to any gene: 7. CDR3 sequence (DNA): TGTGCCAGCAGCTCTATAGCGGGAGTTTCCGAGCAGTACTTC. Protein sequence: CASSSIAGVSEQYF.

The rearrangement uses TRBV27 and TRBJ2-1, with 7 bases that match TRBD2. This CDR3 region has 13 residues. With V trimmed by 1 base and J by 16 bases, 10 bases remained unmatched. Germline V gene data show CDR1 as MNHEY and CDR2 as SMNVEV (reference sequence). This chain's CDR3 is CASSLYSGAKPFF. Here the CDR3 DNA reads TGTGCCAGCAGTTTATACAGCGGGGCCAAACCCTTCTTC.

There are many counts of this clonotype. This chain joins TRBV12-3 or TRBV12-4 and TRBJ2-5; D might be TRBD2 (5 bases). The V and J ends lost 3 bases and 5 bases respectively, with 7 bases between them. This CDR3 is built from 12 residues. The CDR3, as DNA: TGTGCCAGCAGTTTGCGAGGGGAGACCCAGTACTTC. Protein product: CASSLRGETQYF.

This clonotype was seen more than once but under ten times. The J gene is TRBJ2-7, the V gene TRBV6-2 or TRBV6-3; possibly TRBD1 or TRBD2 for D (5 bases each). The germline V gene has CDR1 MNHEY and CDR2 SVGEGT. Trimming cost V 0 bases and J 3 bases, with 9 bases left between them. The CDR3 is made up of 14 amino acids. The CDR3 spells CASSYSRGNYEQYF. The CDR3, as DNA: TGTGCCAGCAGTTACTCGAGGGGTAACTACGAGCAGTACTTC.

The CDR3 sequence is CASSQELGTTYEQYF. Written as DNA, the CDR3 is TGCGCCAGCAGCCAAGAACTTGGGACTACCTACGAGCAGTACTTC. The genes are TRBV4-3 and TRBJ2-7, with 7 positions matching TRBD2. CDR3 length: 15 residues. V lost 0 bases and J lost 2; bases outside the gene matches: 4. Germline loops: CDR1 LGHNA, CDR2 YSLEER.

The chain is built from TRBV18 and TRBJ2-2; D gene unclear. The germline V and J ends were trimmed by 5 bases and 5 bases, with 9 bases remaining between them. The germline gives CDR1 KGHSH, CDR2 LQKENI. The CDR3 has 13 amino acids. The CDR3 DNA reads TGTGCCAGCTCATCACAAGCGACCGGGGAGCTGTTTTTT. Translated: CASSSQATGELFF. The variable domain in full, completed from reference TRBV18 and TRBJ2-2, reads NAGVMQNPRHLVRRRGQEARLRCSPMKGHSHVYWYRQLPEEGLKFMVYLQKENIIDESGMPKERFSAEFPKEGPSILRIQQVVRGDSAAYFCASSSQATGELFFGEGSRLTVL.

The J gene is TRBJ2-1, the V gene TRBV18; TRBD1 aligns across 10 bases. After removal of 6 bases from V and 5 bases from J, the junction contained 7 bases not matched to a gene. CDR1 and CDR2 from the germline V gene are KGHSH and LQKENI. The CDR3 is 15 residues long. The CDR3 DNA is TGTGCCAGCTCCAGGGGGACAGGGGAAAACAATGAGCAGTTCTTC. Amino acids: CASSRGTGENNEQFF. The complete variable domain, with remaining parts taken from reference TRBV18 and TRBJ2-1, reads NAGVMQNPRHLVRRRGQEARLRCSPMKGHSHVYWYRQLPEEGLKFMVYLQKENIIDESGMPKERFSAEFPKEGPSILRIQQVVRGDSAAYFCASSRGTGENNEQFFGPGTRLTVL.

In this sample, this clonotype turned up many times. The chain combines TRBV28 with TRBJ1-1, with unresolved D. V was clipped by 4 bases and J by 1 base, with 10 bases between them. The germline gives CDR1 MDHEN, CDR2 SYDVKM. This CDR3 comprises 14 residues. The CDR3 sequence: CASSYIWGNTEAFF. CDR3 nucleotides: TGTGCCAGCAGTTATATCTGGGGGAACACTGAAGCTTTCTTT.

This clonotype was seen ten or more times. This chain links TRBV2 with TRBJ2-3, with 14 bases matching TRBD2. The J segment lost 8 bases and the V segment lost 5 bases, leaving 3 bases of the junction unmatched. The CDR3 loop spans 14 amino acids. The germline CDR1 and CDR2 sequences are SNHLY and FYNNEI. CDR3 sequence reads: CASSTGLAGVTQYF. The CDR3 DNA sequence: TGTGCCAGCAGTACGGGACTAGCGGGAGTTACGCAGTATTTT.